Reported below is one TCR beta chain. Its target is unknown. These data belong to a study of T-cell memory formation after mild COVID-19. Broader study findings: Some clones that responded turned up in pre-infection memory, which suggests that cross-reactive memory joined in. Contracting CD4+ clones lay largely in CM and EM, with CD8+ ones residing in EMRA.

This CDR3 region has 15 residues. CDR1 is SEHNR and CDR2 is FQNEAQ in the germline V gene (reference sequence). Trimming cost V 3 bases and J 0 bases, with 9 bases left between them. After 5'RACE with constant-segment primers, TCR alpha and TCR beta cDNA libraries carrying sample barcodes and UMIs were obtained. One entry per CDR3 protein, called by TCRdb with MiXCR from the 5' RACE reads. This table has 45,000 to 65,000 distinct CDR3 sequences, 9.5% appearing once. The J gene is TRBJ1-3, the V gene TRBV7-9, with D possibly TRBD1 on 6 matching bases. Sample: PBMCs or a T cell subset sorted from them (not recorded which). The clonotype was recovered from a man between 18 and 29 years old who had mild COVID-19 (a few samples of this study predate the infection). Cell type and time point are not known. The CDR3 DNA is TGTGCCAGCAGCTTCCAGGACAGCTCTGGAAACACCATATATTTT. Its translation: CASSFQDSSGNTIYF.